These T cell receptor beta chains were read from a single sample in a study of early T cells in non-severe SARS-CoV-2 infection. TCRdb analysed the 5' RACE reads with MiXCR anew, one entry per CDR3 protein. The data hold some 60,000 distinct CDR3 sequences, with approximately 9.3% observed a single time. Sequencing input: whole blood. Receptors were obtained from an adult who was a healthcare worker with PCR-confirmed SARS-CoV-2 infection or an uninfected control (not recorded which). Both conserved end residues are part of each CDR3. D genes are given only for firm matches. Size is stated for part of the rows, as once, few or many counts, or as a class when the clone is expanded.

TRBV6-1,TRBJ2-5,few,-,TGTGCCAGCAGTGTGTGGGGGCGGGAGACCCAGTACTTC,CASSVWGRETQYF
TRBV30,TRBJ2-1,-,-,TGTGCCGGAGGGACAAACAATGAGCAGTTCTTC,CAGGTNNEQFF
TRBV29-1,TRBJ2-1,-,TRBD1,TGCAGCGTTACTGGCAGGGGGCTGCATGAGCAGTTCTTC,CSVTGRGLHEQFF
TRBV7-6,TRBJ2-3,many,-,TGTGCCAGCAGACGACAGCCCAGGAACACAGATACGCAGTATTTT,CASRRQPRNTDTQYF
TRBV4-2,TRBJ2-5,few,-,TGTGCCAGCAGCCATCCCGGGACGCCCCAAGAGACCCAGTACTTC,CASSHPGTPQETQYF
TRBV20-1,TRBJ1-2,many,-,TGCAGACACAACGGGGATAACTATGGCTACACCTTC,CRHNGDNYGYTF
TRBV5-5,TRBJ2-5,many,-,TGTGCCAGCAGCACGATCAGGGTAGAGACCCAGTACTTC,CASSTIRVETQYF
TRBV29-1,TRBJ1-4,many,-,TGCAGCGTTGAAGGGCAGAAAAATGAAAAACTGTTTTTT,CSVEGQKNEKLFF
TRBV27,TRBJ1-2,few,-,TGTGCCAGCAGTTTACAGGCTACTGTTGCTAACTATGGCTACACCTTC,CASSLQATVANYGYTF
TRBV19,TRBJ1-1,few,-,TGTGCCAGTAGTGCAAGCAGGGGCACTGAAGCTTTCTTT,CASSASRGTEAFF
TRBV2,TRBJ1-6,many,-,TGTGCCAGCAGTGAGCAGGGGAGAATTTTGAATTCACCCCTCCACTTT,CASSEQGRILNSPLHF
TRBV5-1,TRBJ1-3,few,-,TGCGCCAGCAGCTTGACAGGCGATACTGGAAACACCATATATTTT,CASSLTGDTGNTIYF
TRBV7-9,TRBJ2-2,-,-,TGTGCCAGCAGCCCTGAGTTTTCCGGGGAGCTGTTTTTT,CASSPEFSGELFF
TRBV7-2,TRBJ1-2,few,-,TGTGCCAGCAGCTTAGGGCAGACTGGATATGGCTACACCTTC,CASSLGQTGYGYTF
TRBV30,TRBJ1-5,-,TRBD1,TGTGCCTGGAAGGGACAGGGCAATCAGCCCCAGCATTTT,CAWKGQGNQPQHF
TRBV11-2,TRBJ2-3,few,-,TGTGCCAGCAGCCTCCAACAGGGTACAGCAGATACGCAGTATTTT,CASSLQQGTADTQYF
TRBV27,TRBJ2-6,-,-,TGTGCCAGCAGTTTTGCAGGGACCTTCTCTGGGGCCAACGTCCTGACTTTC,CASSFAGTFSGANVLTF
TRBV5-1,TRBJ1-5,few,-,TGCGCCAGCAGCTTGCCTCTGGATCAGCCCCAGCATTTT,CASSLPLDQPQHF
TRBV5-5,TRBJ1-3,-,-,TGTGCCAGCAGCTTGCAGGCCAGGGGACTTGCTGGAAACACCATATATTTT,CASSLQARGLAGNTIYF
TRBV30,TRBJ2-4,-,-,TGTGCCGGAAGCGTCGGGCTAGCCAAAAACATTCAGTACTTC,CAGSVGLAKNIQYF
TRBV5-4,TRBJ2-3,-,TRBD1,TGTGCCAGCAGCTGGGGACAGGGGGCGAAAGATACGCAGTATTTT,CASSWGQGAKDTQYF
TRBV12-3/TRBV12-4,TRBJ2-1,few,TRBD1,TGTGCCAGCAGTTTTGGACAGGGGGGATACAATGAGCAGTTCTTC,CASSFGQGGYNEQFF
TRBV3-1,TRBJ2-2,-,-,TGTGCCAGCAGCCAAGCTCTCCCAACCGGGGAGCTGTTTTTT,CASSQALPTGELFF
TRBV3-1,TRBJ1-1,few,-,TGTGCCAGCAGCCAAGAAGTTAGCAGGGGGAACACTGAAGCTTTCTTT,CASSQEVSRGNTEAFF
TRBV7-2,TRBJ2-6,few,TRBD1,TGTGCCAGCAGCTTGCGGGGACAGGGGGCCTCTGGGGCCAACGTCCTGACTTTC,CASSLRGQGASGANVLTF
TRBV5-1,TRBJ2-4,many,-,TGCGCCAGCAGCCCCCTGGGCGGGACCACTCCCGGAAACATTCAGTACTTC,CASSPLGGTTPGNIQYF
TRBV12-3/TRBV12-4,TRBJ1-2,few,-,TGTGCCAGCAGTTTCGGCAGGGCGTCCTATGGCTACACCTTC,CASSFGRASYGYTF
TRBV3-1,TRBJ1-6,-,TRBD1,TGTGCCAGCCGACAGGGGGGGTTTAATTCACCCCTCCACTTT,CASRQGGFNSPLHF
TRBV24-1,TRBJ1-1,-,TRBD1,TGTGCCACCAGTGATTCCAACTCGGGACAGGGGGCGGCTTTCTTT,CATSDSNSGQGAAFF
TRBV5-1,TRBJ1-3,few,-,TGCGCCAGCAGCCCCACTGCCAGCTCTGGAAACACCATATATTTT,CASSPTASSGNTIYF
TRBV6-2/TRBV6-3,TRBJ1-6,few,-,TGTGCCAGCAGTCCCCTCGGCAGGCCTAATTCACCCCTCCACTTT,CASSPLGRPNSPLHF
TRBV7-9,TRBJ1-1,many,-,TGTGCCAGCAGCCCGAACGAACAGGACCGTCGAAACACTGAAGCTTTCTTT,CASSPNEQDRRNTEAFF
TRBV10-3,TRBJ1-4,-,-,TGTGCCATCAGTACCGGTCTAGGCGAAAAACTGTTTTTT,CAISTGLGEKLFF
TRBV7-9,TRBJ2-1,once,-,TGTGCCAGCAGCGGTCGGACAGAGAGGAGATTTAACAATGAGCAGTTCTTC,CASSGRTERRFNNEQFF